This TCR beta chain was obtained from a study of CDR3 diversity in severe acne. TCRdb reprocessed the PCR reads via MiXCR and lists one record per CDR3 protein. This table holds about 90,000 distinct CDR3 sequences, 49% found once. This clonotype was detected many times. Germline loops: CDR1 LNHNV, CDR2 YYDKDF (reference sequence). CDR3 size: 15 residues. V was clipped by 3 bases and J by 3 bases, with 15 bases between them. This clonotype was sampled from a male donor with severe acne vulgaris. Sequencing was done on a sample of blood. V and J are TRBV15 and TRBJ2-7; the D gene is possibly TRBD2 (6 bases). The CDR3 DNA follows: TGTGCCACCAGCAGCTCGGGACTCCCTGGCTACGAGCAGTACTTC. This codes for CATSSSGLPGYEQYF.